This section outlines one TCR beta chain sequence together with its context. This sample was included in a study of cytomegalovirus exposure and HLA in healthy donors. Losses at the gene ends were 1 base for V and 4 bases for J; bases not matched to a gene: 6. Germline lookup yields CDR1 SGHVS and CDR2 FQNEAQ. CDR3 size: 16 residues. 13 Jbeta primers and 60 Vbeta primers were used for the PCR. Only in-frame clones appear in the TCRdb table, and some are missing; sequencing was by immunoSEQ multiplex PCR. The sample yields about 120,000 clones, more than 60% seen once. The receptor comes from a female donor in good health and CMV-seronegative. Sequenced: PBMCs. The chain links TRBV7-8 to TRBJ2-3; TRBD2 agrees at 9 bases. The chain's CDR3 is CASSLVGTSSPDTQYF. CDR3 DNA: TGTGCCAGCAGCTTAGTAGGGACTAGCTCTCCAGATACGCAGTATTTT.